Listed below are T cell receptor beta chains from one sample, sequenced in a study of blood T cell repertoires in COVID-19. The protocol was immunoSEQ multiplex PCR, while the TCRdb copy is restricted to in-frame clones and leaves out a portion. This table has about 280,000 clones, 85% appearing once. The sample consisted of peripheral blood. The receptors were sampled from a man aged 45-60 years with active or convalescent COVID-19. The CDR3 runs from the conserved cysteine through the conserved F or W.

CDR3 length | V gene | CDR3 protein
13 | TRBV2 | CASKVGPTYEQYF
13 | TRBV19 | CASRPAGLAEAFF
15 | TRBV15 | CATSSLGGRSYEQYF
15 | TRBV5-1 | CASSIRDRSRETQYF
13 | TRBV30 | CAWSVSGENTIYF
15 | TRBV6-5 | CASSYGISEYNEQFF
14 | TRBV5-6 | CASSLPGQEYEQYF
15 | TRBV11-2 | CASSSRQGPTETQYF
15 | TRBV28 | CASSLVAAAGNTIYF
17 | TRBV5-5 | CASSLSSGRRYTGELFF
13 | TRBV10-2 | CASSQGGYAEAFF
16 | TRBV5-6 | CASSPQRGTGVSPLHF
14 | TRBV9 | CASSVASGRDEQYF
15 | TRBV14 | CASSQSPMANTEAFF
16 | TRBV28 | CASSIRQGAKYTEAFF
15 | TRBV28 | CASRYQDRHNQPQHF
14 | TRBV7-3 | CASSLTRVWDTQYF
14 | TRBV5-4 | CASSSGTSGGRWFF
14 | TRBV5-6 | CASSLVAGRETQYF
13 | TRBV9 | CASSWTPLYGYTF